The 19 T cell receptor beta chains listed next were all sequenced from one sample in a study of radiation and T cells in renal cell carcinoma. Time point indicated: blood 2 weeks post-SBRT. The treatment: 15 Gy SBRT to primary tumor, nephrectomy 4 weeks later. Here immunoSEQ multiplex PCR was the method, and the copy in TCRdb shows in-frame clones only, minus some. The sample holds 100,000 to 150,000 clones, 88% seen once. This sample comprised blood, obtained from a patient whose treatment included radiotherapy and nephrectomy. The receptors derive from a woman between 65 and 79 years old with renal cell carcinoma.

The chain is built from TRBV6-1 and TRBJ1-5; D call uncertain. Trimming shortened V by 3 bases and J by 6 bases, and 9 bases separated the two germline ends. CDR1 is MNHNS, CDR2 SASEGT, per germline. This CDR3 is built from 13 residues. The CDR3 DNA is TGTGCCAGCAGTGACAGGTCTGGTCAGCCCCAGCATTTT. Protein sequence: CASSDRSGQPQHF.

The chain recombines TRBV5-1 with TRBJ2-4; D is possibly TRBD1 or TRBD2 (5 bases each). Per germline, CDR1 SGHRS and CDR2 YFSETQ. With 5 bases removed from V and 0 bases from J, the gap between germline ends came to 15 bases. The CDR3 is 16 amino acids. This chain's CDR3 is CASRSEGSLAKNIQYF. DNA of the CDR3: TGCGCCAGCAGGTCAGAGGGGTCTTTAGCCAAAAACATTCAGTACTTC.

The rearrangement uses TRBV7-2 and TRBJ1-5, with D possibly TRBD1 on 5 matching bases. Germline V CDR1 and CDR2: SGHTA, FQGNSA. Trimming shortened V by 6 bases and J by 3 bases, and 15 bases separated the two germline ends. The CDR3 loop spans 15 amino acids. The CDR3 DNA reads TGTGCCAGCAGTAAAGTTGGGGGAGACAATCAGCCCCAGCATTTT. Amino acids: CASSKVGGDNQPQHF. Full variable domain (remainder filled in from reference TRBV7-2 and TRBJ1-5): GAGVSQSPSNKVTEKGKDVELRCDPISGHTALYWYRQSLGQGLEFLIYFQGNSAPDKSGLPSDRFSAERTGGSVSTLTIQRTQQEDSAVYLCASSKVGGDNQPQHFGDGTRLSIL.

The rearrangement uses TRBV23-1 and TRBJ1-5; tentatively, D is TRBD1 (6 bases). TRBV23-1 is annotated as an ORF whose role is uncertain. V was clipped by 6 bases and J by 3 bases, with 15 bases between them. CDR3 length: 15 amino acids. CDR3 region: CASRGGPVTNQPQHF. Here the CDR3 DNA reads TGCGCCAGCAGAGGGGGACCGGTTACCAATCAGCCCCAGCATTTT.

The genes are TRBV20-1 and TRBJ2-3; D perhaps matches TRBD1 (5 bases). Between the trimmed V and J ends, which lost 3 bases and 6 bases, there was a span of 7 bases. The CDR3 runs to 11 residues. Germline V gives CDR1 DFQATT, CDR2 SNEGSKA (reference sequence). The CDR3 loop reads CSASRGDTQYF. In DNA form, the CDR3 reads TGCAGTGCTAGTAGGGGTGATACGCAGTATTTT.

V usage is TRBV7-2 and J usage is TRBJ2-2; TRBD2 aligns across 11 bases. The germline CDR1 and CDR2 sequences are SGHTA and FQGNSA. J gave up 0 bases and V 2 bases, and 2 bases lay outside the gene matches. This CDR3 is built from 17 residues. In DNA form, the CDR3 reads TGTGCCAGCAGCTTAAGTAGCGGGGGGGCGAACACCGGGGAGCTGTTTTTT. Protein sequence: CASSLSSGGANTGELFF. The full variable domain, rest sourced from reference TRBV7-2 and TRBJ2-2, is GAGVSQSPSNKVTEKGKDVELRCDPISGHTALYWYRQSLGQGLEFLIYFQGNSAPDKSGLPSDRFSAERTGGSVSTLTIQRTQQEDSAVYLCASSLSSGGANTGELFFGEGSRLTVL.

The rearrangement links TRBV9 to TRBJ1-2; 8 bases agree with TRBD1. Germline V lookup: CDR1 SGDLS, CDR2 YYNGEE. Germline trimming cut 4 bases from V and 4 bases from J; bases unmatched to any gene: 6. The CDR3 extends over 14 amino acids. CDR3 sequence: CASSPDRGAYGYTF. The CDR3 region has the DNA TGTGCCAGCAGCCCAGACAGGGGAGCCTATGGCTACACCTTC.

There are a few counts of this clone. The genes are TRBV6-6 and TRBJ1-1; D gene uncertain. Germline CDR1 MNHNY, CDR2 SVGAGI (reference sequence). CDR3 length equals 13 residues. Deletions cut 3 bases from V and 1 base from J, with 6 bases between. The CDR3 loop is CASSYRQNTEAFF. The CDR3 region has the DNA TGTGCCAGCAGTTATAGGCAGAACACTGAAGCTTTCTTT.

This chain joins TRBV5-1 and TRBJ2-3; 9 bases are a match to TRBD2. V shed 0 bases and J 11 bases; nucleotides not matched to a gene: 16. This CDR3 has 17 residues. Germline loops: CDR1 SGHRS, CDR2 YFSETQ. The CDR3 nucleotides read TGCGCCAGCAGCTTGGCCGAGGGTAGCGGGGGACTTCAGGGGCAGTATTTT. It yields the protein CASSLAEGSGGLQGQYF. Filled out from reference TRBV5-1 and TRBJ2-3, the complete variable domain reads KAGVTQTPRYLIKTRGQQVTLSCSPISGHRSVSWYQQTPGQGLQFLFEYFSETQRNKGNFPGRFSGRQFSNSRSEMNVSTLELGDSALYLCASSLAEGSGGLQGQYFGPGTRLTVL.

This clone appeared once. The gene calls are TRBV11-1 and TRBJ1-5; D possibly corresponds to TRBD1 (5 bases). The CDR3 spans 14 residues. Trimming left V 5 bases short and J 0 bases short, with 8 bases between. Looked up from germline, CDR1 is SGHAT and CDR2 is FQDESV (reference sequence). The CDR3 DNA is TGTGCCAGCAGCCGGGACGGTAGCAATCAGCCCCAGCATTTT. Its protein is CASSRDGSNQPQHF.

This sequence joins TRBV6-4 and TRBJ1-6; tentative D call: TRBD1 (5 bases). Germline-derived CDR1 and CDR2 are MRHNA and SNTAGT. CDR3 length equals 13 residues. The germline V and J ends were trimmed by 6 bases and 8 bases, with 11 bases remaining between them. For the CDR3, the DNA is TGTGCCAGCAGGTCTACGGGGGATTCACCCCTCCACTTT. Translating it yields CASRSTGDSPLHF.

The chain employs TRBV2 and TRBJ2-3; D may be TRBD2 (5 bases). The CDR3 covers 17 residues. Deletions cut 7 bases from V and 4 bases from J, with 24 bases between. The V gene's germline CDR1 is SNHLY and CDR2 FYNNEI. The CDR3 bases are TGTGCCAGCAATCCCGGCCCAGCGGTGAACTTCGCAGATACGCAGTATTTT. Translating gives CASNPGPAVNFADTQYF.

The CDR3 sequence is CAWSVPRRLAGVDTQYF. DNA for the CDR3: TGTGCCTGGAGTGTACCCCGCAGACTAGCGGGGGTAGATACGCAGTATTTT. J is TRBJ2-3 and V is TRBV30, with 12 bases aligning to TRBD2. The germline V gene encodes CDR1 GTSNPN and CDR2 SVGIG (reference sequence). V gave up 0 bases and J gave up 5 bases; unmatched junction bases: 9. The CDR3 is 17 amino acids. The full variable domain, with the rest looked up from reference TRBV30 and TRBJ2-3, is SQTIHQWPATLVQPVGSPLSLECTVEGTSNPNLYWYRQAAGRGLQLLFYSVGIGQISSEVPQNLSASRPQDRQFILSSKKLLLSDSGFYLCAWSVPRRLAGVDTQYFGPGTRLTVL.

For this clone: The junction shows a germline mismatch at one end, possibly a read error. This chain uses TRBV5-6 with TRBJ1-4; 9 nucleotides line up with TRBD1. The CDR3 loop spans 17 amino acids. CDR1 is SGHDT and CDR2 is YYEEEE in the germline V gene. The CDR3 DNA reads as TGTGCCGGCAGCTTGTTGGGACAGGGTGGAACTAATGAAAAACTGTTTTTT. It specifies CAGSLLGQGGTNEKLFF.

V is TRBV28 and J is TRBJ2-7; D unclear. V lost 6 bases and J lost 3, with 6 bases in between. The germline gives CDR1 MDHEN, CDR2 SYDVKM. The CDR3 loop spans 11 amino acids. In DNA, the CDR3 is TGTGCCAGCAGATCCCTCTACGAGCAGTACTTC. Translation gives CASRSLYEQYF. Full variable domain (remainder filled in from reference TRBV28 and TRBJ2-7): DVKVTQSSRYLVKRTGEKVFLECVQDMDHENMFWYRQDPGLGLRLIYFSYDVKMKEKGDIPEGYSVSREKKERFSLILESASTNQTSMYLCASRSLYEQYFGPGTRLTVT.

Notes on this clone: A read error may produce the germline difference seen at one junction end. J is TRBJ2-2 and V is TRBV11-2; D gene uncertain. This CDR3 has 14 amino acids. The germline V gene encodes CDR1 SGHAT and CDR2 FQNNGV. CDR3: CASTLGKPSRELFF. Written as DNA, the CDR3 is TGTGCCAGCACCTTAGGGAAGCCCAGCCGGGAGCTGTTTTTT.

The genes are TRBV7-8 and TRBJ1-2, with TRBD1 as a possible D gene (6 bases). This CDR3 is 12 amino acids long. Trimming cost V 1 base and J 12 bases, with 12 bases left between them. Per the germline V gene, CDR1 is SGHVS and CDR2 is FQNEAQ. DNA for the CDR3: TGTGCCAGCAGCTTAGGGGCGGGGGGCCACACCTTC. As protein: CASSLGAGGHTF.

This chain uses TRBV5-1 with TRBJ1-2; D gene uncertain. Trimming shortened V by 2 bases and J by 4 bases, and 12 bases separated the two germline ends. The CDR3 has 14 residues. CDR1 and CDR2 (germline): SGHRS, YFSETQ. This chain's CDR3 is CASSFTDGFYGYTF. For the CDR3, the DNA is TGCGCCAGCAGCTTTACGGACGGCTTCTATGGCTACACCTTC.

The chain links TRBV5-6 to TRBJ1-2; TRBD1 agrees at 7 bases. Losses at the gene ends were 5 bases for V and 5 bases for J; bases not matched to a gene: 12. Germline values: CDR1 SGHDT, CDR2 YYEEEE. The CDR3 is 15 residues long. CDR3 sequence reads: CASSSADRAFYGYTF. Here the CDR3 DNA reads TGTGCCAGCAGTTCTGCCGACAGGGCCTTTTATGGCTACACCTTC.